Each of the 3 T cell receptor beta chains below was sequenced from the same sample in a study of OX40 agonist ivuxolimab in advanced cancers. Assay used: immunoSEQ multiplex PCR; TCRdb lists only in-frame clones, some missing. This sample has roughly 55,000 clones; about 80% occur once, and the top ten carry 4% to 5%. The source material was CD4+ or CD8+ T cells sorted from blood, sampled in a trial of the OX40 agonist ivuxolimab. The source is an adult with an advanced solid tumor such as melanoma, head and neck, liver or kidney cancer.

This clone rates as medium-sized. This chain links TRBV5-1 with TRBJ1-1, with 8 bases identical to TRBD1. Trimming cost V 0 bases and J 7 bases; bases outside gene matches: 11. Per germline, CDR1 SGHRS and CDR2 YFSETQ. The CDR3 consists of 16 residues. CDR3 sequence: CASSLATGTGRGEAFF. DNA of the CDR3: TGCGCCAGCAGCTTGGCTACGGGGACAGGCAGGGGTGAAGCTTTCTTT.

This clone has just a few counts. The V and J genes are TRBV5-1 and TRBJ2-1; 7 bases map to TRBD1. Germline trimming cut 7 bases from V and 3 bases from J; bases unmatched to any gene: 7. CDR1 is SGHRS, CDR2 YFSETQ, per germline. The CDR3 consists of 14 residues. For the CDR3, the DNA is TGCGCCAGCGGAGAGGGGGCCAGCTACAATGAGCAGTTCTTC. Protein product: CASGEGASYNEQFF.

The chain joins TRBV9 to TRBJ1-1, with a possible D match to TRBD1 (6 bases). From germline, CDR1 is SGDLS and CDR2 YYNGEE. With 0 bases removed from V and 10 bases from J, the gap between germline ends came to 10 bases. The CDR3 runs to 12 residues. CDR3 in DNA: TGTGCCAGCAGCGTAGGAGGCAGGGGAGCTTTCTTT. The encoded protein is CASSVGGRGAFF.